This TCR beta chain was retrieved from a study of shared clonotypes between healthy human individuals. Clones were read by immunoSEQ multiplex PCR, and TCRdb kept only the in-frame ones, dropping some. The repertoire has 470,000 or so clones, over 70% of them found once; the top ten carry about 13%. Germline V lookup: CDR1 SGHNT, CDR2 YENEEA. The CDR3 spans 14 residues. Regarding this clone: A far larger clone is a single base away, which makes a read error likely.

The origin of this receptor is a woman between 40 and 50 years old in good health. Some clones in this sample may be carry-over from other donors' samples. Sequencing was done on a sample of PBMCs. This chain links TRBV11-3 with TRBJ2-2; D unresolved. In nucleotides, the CDR3 is TGTGCCGGCAGCTTAGCACCCACCTCCGGGGAGCTGTTTTTT. Its translation is CAGSLAPTSGELFF. The full variable domain, with the rest looked up from reference TRBV11-3 and TRBJ2-2, is EAGVVQSPRYKIIEKKQPVAFWCNPISGHNTLYWYLQNLGQGPELLIRYENEEAVDDSQLPKDRFSAERLKGVDSTLKIQPAELGDSAVYLCAGSLAPTSGELFFGEGSRLTVL.